Below are 25 T cell receptor beta chains sequenced from a single sample in a study of OX40 agonist ivuxolimab in advanced cancers. Assay: immunoSEQ multiplex PCR; the TCRdb copy retains only in-frame clones and omits some. The sample holds nearly 70,000 clones; 86% are singletons and the top ten take around 8.2%. The sample was CD4+ or CD8+ T cells sorted from blood, taken in a trial of the OX40 agonist ivuxolimab. These receptor sequences come from an adult with an advanced solid tumor such as melanoma, head and neck, liver or kidney cancer.

For the CDR3, the DNA is TGTGCCAGCAGTGGGGAACAGGGTGGGCCCAATGAGCAGTTCTTC. Residues: CASSGEQGGPNEQFF. The chain is built from TRBV6-4 and TRBJ2-1, with D tentatively TRBD1 (6 bases). V shed 4 bases and J shed 6 bases, with 16 bases lying between them. There are 15 residues in the CDR3. Germline lookup yields CDR1 MRHNA and CDR2 SNTAGT.

CDR3 DNA: TGTGCCAGCTCACTCCTCAGGGGGCAGGACTATGGCTACACCTTC. It encodes CASSLLRGQDYGYTF. This chain connects TRBV18 to TRBJ1-2, with TRBD1 matching over 8 bases. The J segment lost 3 bases and the V segment lost 4 bases, leaving 7 bases of the junction unmatched. The CDR3 consists of 15 residues. CDR1 and CDR2 from the germline V gene are KGHSH and LQKENI.

Remarks on this clone: Other DNA sequences in the sample encode the same CDR3. V usage is TRBV4-3 and J usage is TRBJ2-2; D gene unclear. Germline-derived CDR1 and CDR2 are LGHNA and YSLEER. This CDR3 has 12 residues. Trimming left V 0 bases short and J 8 bases short, with 4 bases between. CDR3 region: CASSQERGELFF. The CDR3 DNA reads as TGCGCCAGCAGCCAAGAGAGGGGGGAGCTGTTTTTT.

In regard to this clone: Distinct nucleotide sequences in the sample also encode this CDR3. The rearrangement links TRBV2 to TRBJ1-5, with D hard to call. The CDR3 extends over 14 amino acids. V shed 7 bases and J shed 4 bases, with 14 bases lying between them. CDR1 is SNHLY, CDR2 FYNNEI, per germline. CDR3 protein: CASTLTRGNQPQHF. The CDR3 DNA sequence: TGTGCCAGCACCCTGACCCGCGGGAATCAGCCCCAGCATTTT. The full variable domain, completed using reference TRBV2 and TRBJ1-5, is EPEVTQTPSHQVTQMGQEVILRCVPISNHLYFYWYRQILGQKVEFLVSFYNNEISEKSEIFDDQFSVERPDGSNFTLKIRSTKLEDSAMYFCASTLTRGNQPQHFGDGTRLSIL.

The chain uses TRBV5-4 and TRBJ2-2; TRBD1 is a possible D gene (6 bases). V lost 3 bases and J lost 5, with 14 bases in between. This CDR3 has 15 amino acids. Germline V lookup: CDR1 SGHNT, CDR2 YYREEE (reference sequence). The DNA of the CDR3 is TGTGCCAGCAGCTCAGACTCAGGGGTTACCGGGGAGCTGTTTTTT. Translation: CASSSDSGVTGELFF.

The chain couples TRBV2 to TRBJ1-5; tentatively, D is TRBD1 (5 bases). V was clipped by 5 bases and J by 4 bases, with 18 bases between them. Per the germline V gene, CDR1 is SNHLY and CDR2 is FYNNEI. CDR3 length: 16 residues. The CDR3: CASSSGHRSLNQPQHF. The CDR3 bases are TGTGCCAGCAGTTCGGGGCATCGAAGCCTTAATCAGCCCCAGCATTTT.

This chain joins TRBV6-5 and TRBJ1-2; TRBD1 aligns across 7 bases. Germline trimming cut 2 bases from V and 4 bases from J; bases unmatched to any gene: 7. Per germline, CDR1 MNHEY and CDR2 SVGAGI. The CDR3 consists of 15 residues. The CDR3, as DNA: TGTGCCAGCAGTTACGATACAGGGGAGACCTATGGCTACACCTTC. Translation: CASSYDTGETYGYTF.

This chain connects TRBV29-1 to TRBJ2-5; 10 nucleotides align to TRBD2. The CDR3 totals 14 residues. V gave up 5 bases and J gave up 2 bases; unmatched junction bases: 5. The germline CDR1 and CDR2 sequences are SQVTM and ANQGSEA. CDR3: CSVISGGSQETQYF. The CDR3 nucleotides read TGCAGCGTTATTAGCGGGGGGTCTCAAGAGACCCAGTACTTC.

V usage is TRBV2 and J usage is TRBJ2-5; D tentatively reads TRBD1 or TRBD2 (5 bases each). This CDR3 region has 15 residues. Per the germline V gene, CDR1 is SNHLY and CDR2 is FYNNEI. The V gene lost 6 bases and the J gene lost 0 bases, with 14 bases spanning the gap. CDR3 loop: CASSLGPGHQETQYF. The DNA of the CDR3 is TGTGCCAGCAGCCTGGGCCCGGGACACCAAGAGACCCAGTACTTC.

This rearrangement joins TRBV29-1 to TRBJ1-1, with D tentatively TRBD1 (5 bases). The CDR3 extends over 12 amino acids. Trimming shortened V by 3 bases and J by 11 bases, and 16 bases separated the two germline ends. CDR1 SQVTM and CDR2 ANQGSEA come from the germline V gene. DNA of the CDR3: TGCAGCGTTGAGAAGGGACGGGCCGGGGCTTTCTTT. This translates into CSVEKGRAGAFF. The full variable domain, completed using reference TRBV29-1 and TRBJ1-1, is SAVISQKPSRDICQRGTSLTIQCQVDSQVTMMFWYRQQPGQSLTLIATANQGSEATYESGFVIDKFPISRPNLTFSTLTVSNMSPEDSSIYLCSVEKGRAGAFFGQGTRLTVV.

Concerning this clone itself: The CDR3 does not close with the conserved phenylalanine or tryptophan, likely indicating a read error. CDR3 sequence (DNA): TGTGCCAGCAGTACCTCGACAGGGCCAGGCTACACCCTC. This codes for CASSTSTGPGYTL. The V and J genes are TRBV27 and TRBJ1-2; 7 bases match TRBD1. Germline V CDR1 and CDR2: MNHEY, SMNVEV (reference sequence). The CDR3 extends over 13 amino acids. After removal of 5 bases from V and 8 bases from J, the junction contained 8 bases not matched to a gene.

This clone was recorded only once. The chain carries TRBV7-3 and TRBJ1-2; no firm D call. Trimming cost V 5 bases and J 2 bases, with 9 bases left between them. CDR3 length: 13 residues. Germline values: CDR1 SGHTA, CDR2 FQGTGA. Here the CDR3 reads CASSAGNNYGYTF. CDR3 coding DNA: TGTGCCAGCAGCGCGGGGAACAACTATGGCTACACCTTC.

The genes are TRBV28 and TRBJ2-2; D may be TRBD2 (5 bases). The CDR3 is 12 amino acids. CDR1 is MDHEN, CDR2 SYDVKM, per germline. V was pared by 5 bases and J by 12 bases, with 13 bases between. The CDR3 bases are TGTGCCAGCAGTATAAGTACGGGGAAGCTGTTTTTT. It is translated as CASSISTGKLFF.

The V call is TRBV28, the J call TRBJ1-5; perhaps TRBD1 as D (6 bases). The CDR3 runs 13 residues. Germline loops: CDR1 MDHEN, CDR2 SYDVKM. V lost 7 bases, J lost 3 bases, and 10 bases lay in between. CDR3 coding DNA: TGTGCCAGCACCGGGACACCCAATCAGCCCCAGCATTTT. This codes for CASTGTPNQPQHF.

The table lists this clone with a few counts. The chain uses TRBV5-1 and TRBJ1-1; 7 nucleotides line up with TRBD1. The J segment lost 1 base and the V segment lost 4 bases, leaving 7 bases of the junction unmatched. The germline gives CDR1 SGHRS, CDR2 YFSETQ. This CDR3 has 15 amino acids. CDR3 loop: CASSAQGGPNTEAFF. The CDR3 region has the DNA TGCGCCAGCAGCGCCCAAGGGGGCCCGAACACTGAAGCTTTCTTT.

The chain joins TRBV5-6 to TRBJ2-1; TRBD1 or TRBD2 may be the D gene (6 bases each). There are 15 residues in the CDR3. Germline values: CDR1 SGHDT, CDR2 YYEEEE. Trimming cost V 1 base and J 6 bases, with 14 bases left between them. CDR3 DNA sequence: TGTGCCAGCAGCTTGATGGAGGGGGACTTCAATGAGCAGTTCTTC. Translating gives CASSLMEGDFNEQFF.

The CDR3 nucleotides read TGTGCCTGGATAGGGGCAGGGCGCACCGGGGAGCTGTTTTTT. This codes for CAWIGAGRTGELFF. The chain employs TRBV30 and TRBJ2-2; maybe TRBD1 (5 bases). V lost 4 bases and J 4 bases, leaving 13 bases between the germline ends. The CDR3 length is 14 residues. Germline values: CDR1 GTSNPN, CDR2 SVGIG (reference sequence).

The V gene is TRBV6-5, the J gene TRBJ2-7; D ambiguous. Germline V gene data show CDR1 as MNHEY and CDR2 as SVGAGI. The CDR3 has 15 amino acids. V was shortened by 2 bases and J by 1 base, with 12 bases between the two germline ends. This CDR3 reads CASSYGGSLSYEQYF. CDR3 in DNA: TGTGCCAGCAGTTACGGCGGTTCCCTTTCCTACGAGCAGTACTTC.

This chain uses TRBV6-5 with TRBJ1-2; the D is unclear. This CDR3 has 13 residues. The V gene lost 10 bases and the J gene lost 4 bases, with 16 bases spanning the gap. The germline V gene has CDR1 MNHEY and CDR2 SVGAGI. The CDR3 spells CATKSSAVYGYTF. The CDR3 DNA reads as TGTGCCACCAAAAGTTCGGCAGTCTATGGCTACACCTTC.

This clone was seen once. V usage is TRBV27 and J usage is TRBJ1-6; D is ambiguous. Germline values: CDR1 MNHEY, CDR2 SMNVEV (reference sequence). This CDR3 has 17 residues. V lost 5 bases, J lost 5 bases, and 19 bases lay in between. Here the CDR3 DNA reads TGTGCCAGCAGTCCCCGGCTAACAGTCACTGATAATTCACCCCTCCACTTT. Translating it yields CASSPRLTVTDNSPLHF.

V and J are TRBV5-4 and TRBJ2-2; D unresolved. The V gene's germline CDR1 is SGHNT and CDR2 YYREEE (reference sequence). Between the trimmed V and J ends, which lost 2 bases and 4 bases, there was a span of 6 bases. CDR3 size: 13 residues. CDR3 sequence reads: CASSFEVTGELFF. The DNA for the CDR3 is TGTGCCAGCAGCTTCGAGGTCACCGGGGAGCTGTTTTTT.

The table lists this clone with a few counts. The rearrangement joins TRBV2 to TRBJ2-3; D call uncertain. CDR3 length equals 14 residues. Germline loops: CDR1 SNHLY, CDR2 FYNNEI. V lost 7 bases and J 1 base, leaving 12 bases between the germline ends. The CDR3 DNA reads as TGTGCCAGCAACCTAGACCCCCGCACAGATACGCAGTATTTT. Its translation is CASNLDPRTDTQYF.

This chain uses TRBV5-1 with TRBJ1-1; unclear D gene. Trimming took off 0 bases at V and 7 bases at J, with 10 bases between the two ends. CDR1 and CDR2 (germline): SGHRS, YFSETQ. This CDR3 is built from 13 residues. CDR3 bases: TGCGCCAGCAGCTTGGACAATTCGGATGAAGCTTTCTTT. It yields the protein CASSLDNSDEAFF.

This chain uses TRBV28 with TRBJ1-6; perhaps TRBD1 as D (6 bases). Germline V gene lookup returns CDR1 MDHEN and CDR2 SYDVKM. The CDR3 length is 16 residues. The V gene lost 6 bases and the J gene lost 7 bases, with 19 bases spanning the gap. CDR3 region: CASRLTNRAFNSPLHF. CDR3 bases: TGTGCCAGCAGGCTTACCAACAGGGCCTTCAATTCACCCCTCCACTTT.

The J gene is TRBJ1-2, the V gene TRBV7-2; unclear D gene. The CDR3 is 13 residues long. The V end was cut by 1 base, the J end by 4 bases, with 7 bases between. The germline CDR1 and CDR2 sequences are SGHTA and FQGNSA. CDR3 coding DNA: TGTGCCAGCAGCTTAGACCCAAGCTATGGCTACACCTTC. Translated, it gives CASSLDPSYGYTF.